This entry features one T cell receptor beta chain sequence. The sample comes from a study of shared clonotypes between healthy human individuals. The germline V gene has CDR1 MNHEY and CDR2 SMNVEV (reference sequence). Trimming stripped 3 bases from V and 1 base from J, with 13 bases between. This CDR3 is 15 amino acids long. This table comes from immunoSEQ multiplex PCR, and its TCRdb copy is limited to in-frame clones, with some not included. The sample records roughly 1,500,000 clones, just under 99% being singletons. Sequences were obtained from naive CD4+ T cells sorted from blood. Subset indicated: CD45RA+ positively selected. This sequence was found in a man aged 30-40 years in good health. The rearrangement links TRBV27 to TRBJ2-7, with D hard to call. CDR3 sequence (DNA): TGTGCCAGCAGTTTTTCAGCTCTGGTTTCCTACGAGCAGTACTTC. This translates into CASSFSALVSYEQYF.